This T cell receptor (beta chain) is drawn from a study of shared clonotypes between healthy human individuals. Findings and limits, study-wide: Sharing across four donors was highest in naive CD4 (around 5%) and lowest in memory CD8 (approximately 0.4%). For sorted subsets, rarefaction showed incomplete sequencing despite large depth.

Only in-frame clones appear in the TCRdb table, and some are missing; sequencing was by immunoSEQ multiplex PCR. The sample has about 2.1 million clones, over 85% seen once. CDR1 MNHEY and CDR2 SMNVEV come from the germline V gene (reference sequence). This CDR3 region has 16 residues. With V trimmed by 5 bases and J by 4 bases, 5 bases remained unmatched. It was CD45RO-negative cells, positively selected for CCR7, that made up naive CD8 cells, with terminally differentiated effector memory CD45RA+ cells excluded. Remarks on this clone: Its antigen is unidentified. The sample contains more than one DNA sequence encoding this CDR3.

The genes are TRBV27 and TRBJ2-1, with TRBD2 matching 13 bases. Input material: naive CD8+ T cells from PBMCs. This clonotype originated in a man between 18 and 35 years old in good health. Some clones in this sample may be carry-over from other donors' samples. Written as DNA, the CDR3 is TGTGCCAGCAGTCCTCGACTAGCGGGAGGTTACAATGAGCAGTTCTTC. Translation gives CASSPRLAGGYNEQFF.